The 10 T cell receptor beta chains in this list originate from one sample, sequenced in a study of OX40 agonist ivuxolimab in advanced cancers. TCRdb keeps only in-frame clones here, not all; method: immunoSEQ multiplex PCR. The top ten clones hold approximately 0.35% of a sample with around 65,000 clones, nearly 90% of them seen once. Material: CD4+ or CD8+ T cells sorted from blood, obtained in a trial of the OX40 agonist ivuxolimab. Every receptor here comes from an adult with an advanced solid tumor such as melanoma, head and neck, liver or kidney cancer.

This chain uses TRBV30 with TRBJ1-6; the match to TRBD1 covers 10 bases. The CDR3 extends over 14 amino acids. V gave up 4 bases and J gave up 7 bases; unmatched junction bases: 4. Looked up from germline, CDR1 is GTSNPN and CDR2 is SVGIG (reference sequence). The CDR3 sequence: CAWTRTGGNSPLHF. CDR3 bases: TGTGCCTGGACCCGGACAGGGGGAAATTCACCCCTCCACTTT.

This clone was detected only a few times. The chain carries TRBV27 and TRBJ1-2, with TRBD1 identical over 9 bases. Germline V gene sequence: CDR1 MNHEY, CDR2 SMNVEV (reference sequence). This CDR3 spans 13 amino acids. V trimming: 3 bases; J trimming: 4 bases; junction bases outside the gene matches: 0. In DNA form, the CDR3 reads TGTGCCAGCAGTTTGACAGGGGGCTATGGCTACACCTTC. Protein sequence: CASSLTGGYGYTF.

The chain joins TRBV7-2 to TRBJ2-1, with 10 nucleotides matching TRBD1. Trimming removed 5 bases from V and 2 bases from J; junction bases left unmatched: 6. From germline, CDR1 is SGHTA and CDR2 FQGNSA. The CDR3 extends over 16 amino acids. The CDR3 loop reads CASSPDRGMTYNEQFF. DNA of the CDR3: TGTGCCAGCAGCCCGGACAGGGGGATGACCTACAATGAGCAGTTCTTC.

The rearrangement joins TRBV19 to TRBJ2-1; 15 bases fit TRBD2. Unmatched junction bases numbered 2, after V lost 1 base and J lost 10 bases. This CDR3 is 15 amino acids long. CDR1 and CDR2 from the germline V gene are LNHDA and SQIVND (reference sequence). The CDR3 loop is CASSIGGLAGGEQFF. As DNA, the CDR3 is TGTGCCAGTAGTATAGGTGGACTAGCGGGGGGGGAGCAGTTCTTC.

The gene calls are TRBV4-2 and TRBJ1-1, with D unclear. From germline, CDR1 is LGHNA and CDR2 YNFKEQ. Trimming pared 0 bases from V and 3 bases from J, leaving 17 bases between. The CDR3 has 17 residues. CDR3 protein: CASSQDLPQWADTEAFF. The CDR3 DNA reads TGTGCCAGCAGCCAAGATCTCCCCCAGTGGGCCGACACTGAAGCTTTCTTT.

The chain recombines TRBV6-4 with TRBJ1-1; 7 nucleotides align to TRBD1. This CDR3 comprises 14 residues. Germline V gene data show CDR1 as MRHNA and CDR2 as SNTAGT. The J segment lost 0 bases and the V segment lost 3 bases, leaving 1 base of the junction unmatched. CDR3 in amino acids: CASSEQGLNTEAFF. The DNA for the CDR3 is TGTGCCAGCAGTGAACAGGGGCTGAACACTGAAGCTTTCTTT.

This chain links TRBV11-2 with TRBJ2-2; 7 bases agree with TRBD1. After removal of 0 bases from V and 2 bases from J, the junction contained 6 bases not matched to a gene. Germline V gene sequence: CDR1 SGHAT, CDR2 FQNNGV. CDR3 size: 17 residues. Here the CDR3 reads CASSLDGQALNTGELFF. CDR3 DNA sequence: TGTGCCAGCAGCTTAGATGGACAGGCCCTAAACACCGGGGAGCTGTTTTTT. The full variable domain, in which reference TRBV11-2 and TRBJ2-2 provide the parts outside the CDR3, is EAGVAQSPRYKIIEKRQSVAFWCNPISGHATLYWYQQILGQGPKLLIQFQNNGVVDDSQLPKDRFSAERLKGVDSTLKIQPAKLEDSAVYLCASSLDGQALNTGELFFGEGSRLTVL.

The rearrangement uses TRBV5-1 and TRBJ2-7, with 11 positions matching TRBD1. Germline V lookup: CDR1 SGHRS, CDR2 YFSETQ. The V gene end was trimmed by 3 bases and the J gene end by 2 bases; junction bases not matched to a gene: 1. This CDR3 region has 14 residues. The CDR3 region is CASSSGQGAYEQYF. The CDR3 region has the DNA TGCGCCAGCAGCTCGGGACAGGGGGCCTACGAGCAGTACTTC. The entire variable domain, with the rest obtained from reference TRBV5-1 and TRBJ2-7, is as follows: KAGVTQTPRYLIKTRGQQVTLSCSPISGHRSVSWYQQTPGQGLQFLFEYFSETQRNKGNFPGRFSGRQFSNSRSEMNVSTLELGDSALYLCASSSGQGAYEQYFGPGTRLTVT.

The rearrangement uses TRBV11-2 and TRBJ1-5; 8 positions match TRBD1. Losses at the gene ends were 3 bases for V and 4 bases for J; bases not matched to a gene: 2. The germline CDR1 and CDR2 sequences are SGHAT and FQNNGV. This CDR3 has 14 residues. CDR3 region: CASSFDRGNQPQHF. The CDR3 bases are TGTGCCAGCAGCTTTGACAGGGGAAATCAGCCCCAGCATTTT.

This rearrangement joins TRBV5-6 to TRBJ2-5; possibly TRBD2 for D (5 bases). Germline-derived CDR1 and CDR2 are SGHDT and YYEEEE. The CDR3 sequence is 15 residues long. Trimming cost V 7 bases and J 4 bases, with 20 bases left between them. In DNA, the CDR3 is TGTGCCAGCGTGGAGAAGGGAGCGGCCCTAGAGACCCAGTACTTC. Translation gives CASVEKGAALETQYF.